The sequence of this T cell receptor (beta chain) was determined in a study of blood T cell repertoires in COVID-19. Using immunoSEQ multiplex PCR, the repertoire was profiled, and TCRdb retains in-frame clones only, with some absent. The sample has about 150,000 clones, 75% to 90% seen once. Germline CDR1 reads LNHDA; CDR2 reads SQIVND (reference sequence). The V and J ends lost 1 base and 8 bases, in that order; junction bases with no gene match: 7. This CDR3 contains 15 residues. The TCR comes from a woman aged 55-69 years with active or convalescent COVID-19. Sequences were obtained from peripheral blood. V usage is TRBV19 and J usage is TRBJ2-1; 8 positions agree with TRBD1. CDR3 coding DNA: TGTGCCAGTAGTATAGGGGGCAGGGGGCTCGATGAGCAGTTCTTC. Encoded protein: CASSIGGRGLDEQFF.